Following are 6 T cell receptor beta chains from one sample sequenced in a study of T cell repertoires in cytomegalovirus infection. TCRdb ran MiXCR on the reads and lists one entry per CDR3 protein. The table lists 200,000 to 250,000 distinct CDR3 sequences, 6% to 8% of them singletons. The sample taken for sequencing was PBMCs. Receptors were obtained from a human donor in good health (CMV status not recorded). Some clones in this sample may be carry-over from other donors' samples.

This clonotype was observed many times. The J gene is TRBJ1-1, the V gene TRBV25-1; possibly TRBD1 for D (5 bases). Trimming removed 6 bases from V and 0 bases from J, with 14 bases in between. CDR3 size: 15 residues. In germline, CDR1 is MGHDK, CDR2 SYGVNS. In DNA form, the CDR3 reads TGTGCCAGCAGGGAGACAGCAATCTTGAACACTGAAGCTTTCTTT. Its protein is CASRETAILNTEAFF.

This clonotype was found many times. The J gene is TRBJ2-2, the V gene TRBV7-2; D unclear. The V gene lost 6 bases and the J gene lost 5 bases, with 19 bases spanning the gap. The CDR3 loop spans 16 amino acids. Germline V CDR1 and CDR2: SGHTA, FQGNSA. CDR3: CASSDRGSSGTGELFF. CDR3 sequence (DNA): TGTGCCAGCAGTGACCGTGGCTCTTCTGGGACCGGGGAGCTGTTTTTT.

This clonotype was counted at least ten times. V is TRBV6-2 or TRBV6-3 and J is TRBJ1-2; 8 bases are shared with TRBD1. The CDR3 runs to 14 residues. The V gene's germline CDR1 is MNHEY and CDR2 SVGEGT. The V gene end was trimmed by 6 bases and the J gene end by 8 bases; junction bases not matched to a gene: 11. The DNA of the CDR3 is TGTGCCAGCAGCCTTCTACAGGGGGAGTCCGGCTACACCTTC. It is translated as CASSLLQGESGYTF.

The J gene is TRBJ2-1, the V gene TRBV29-1, with D hard to call. Trimming cost V 1 base and J 0 bases, with 7 bases left between them. This CDR3 is 14 amino acids long. CDR1 is SQVTM and CDR2 is ANQGSEA in the germline V gene. The CDR3 DNA reads TGCAGCGTTGAAGGCCAAAGCTCCTACAATGAGCAGTTCTTC. The encoded protein is CSVEGQSSYNEQFF.

This clonotype has ten or more counts. The chain has TRBV7-9 and TRBJ1-2; D remains ambiguous. Germline V gene sequence: CDR1 SEHNR, CDR2 FQNEAQ (reference sequence). Trimming removed 5 bases at V and 4 bases at J, with 11 bases between. The CDR3 has 13 amino acids. The CDR3 DNA follows: TGTGCCAGCAGCCCCGACGTCCTCTATGGCTACACCTTC. Amino acids: CASSPDVLYGYTF.

This clonotype occurred many times. This sequence joins TRBV6-1 and TRBJ2-3, with 15 positions matching TRBD2. CDR1 is MNHNS, CDR2 SASEGT, per germline. V lost 10 bases, J lost 6 bases, and 5 bases stayed unmatched. This CDR3 region has 14 residues. CDR3 nucleotides: TGTGCCACCCGGACTAGCGGGGGGGTGGATACGCAGTATTTT. It translates to CATRTSGGVDTQYF.